This T cell receptor beta chain is drawn from a study of blood T cell repertoires in COVID-19. As for the study in general: Sites in the United States, Italy and Spain provided acute and convalescent COVID-19 samples. T cells, B-cell-depleted T cells, or PBMCs supplied cDNA or gDNA.

Using immunoSEQ multiplex PCR, the repertoire was profiled, and TCRdb retains in-frame clones only, with some absent. The repertoire consists of some 200,000 clones, with more than 75% occurring once and the leading ten covering about 5.6%. The CDR3 has 16 amino acids. Per the germline V gene, CDR1 is MDHEN and CDR2 is SYDVKM. Trimming cost V 3 bases and J 3 bases; bases outside gene matches: 8. Sample: peripheral blood. The origin of this receptor is a woman in her 70s with COVID-19, enrolled during active disease. V gene TRBV28 combines with J gene TRBJ2-7; 10 positions agree with TRBD2. CDR3 coding DNA: TGTGCCAGCAGTTTGCTAGCGGGAGAAGAAGGCTACGAGCAGTACTTC. This codes for CASSLLAGEEGYEQYF.